The T cell receptor (beta chain) described here comes from a study of shared clonotypes between healthy human individuals. The trim removed 4 bases at V and 4 bases at J, leaving 5 bases unmatched. Per germline, CDR1 PRHDT and CDR2 FYEKMQ (reference sequence). CDR3 length: 14 amino acids. Naive CD8 populations comprised CD45RO-negative cells positively selected for CCR7, excluding terminally differentiated effector memory CD45RA+ cells. Measured with immunoSEQ multiplex PCR; TCRdb has only the in-frame clones, and not every one. Among about 2.1 million clones listed, over 85% were seen once. Source material: naive CD8+ T cells from PBMCs. This clonotype originated in a man between 18 and 35 years old in good health. Some clones in this sample may be carry-over from other donors' samples. The chain employs TRBV13 and TRBJ2-7; 9 bases align to TRBD1. The CDR3 loop reads CASSSGQGGYEQYF. CDR3 nucleotide sequence: TGTGCCAGCAGCTCGGGACAGGGTGGATACGAGCAGTACTTC.